This T cell receptor (beta chain) derives from a study of T cells in Graves' hyperthyroidism and ophthalmopathy. Amplified regions were TCR beta CDR3 sequences from RNA transcripts. Initially, a first-round RT-PCR of the TCR CDR3 employed the HTBI primer set. Each CDR3 protein gets one entry after TCRdb re-called the multiplex PCR reads with MiXCR. The sample contains around 700,000 distinct CDR3 sequences, 35% of which appear only once. CDR1 is LNHDA and CDR2 is SQIVND in the germline V gene (reference sequence). V lost 3 bases to trimming and J lost 4 bases; unmatched junction nucleotides: 5. The CDR3 is made up of 14 amino acids.

The chain joins TRBV19 to TRBJ1-1, with 7 bases aligning to TRBD1. The receptor's source is a middle-aged woman with Graves' hyperthyroidism. The source material was blood. Here the CDR3 DNA reads TGTGCCAGTAGTATTTACAGGGGAAGCACTGAAGCTTTCTTT. This sequence encodes CASSIYRGSTEAFF.